The rows below give T cell receptor beta chains drawn from one sample of a study of CD8 T cells in ankylosing spondylitis. Each CDR3 protein gets one entry after TCRdb re-called the 5' RACE reads with MiXCR. The sample lists hundreds of thousands of distinct CDR3 sequences, about 10% occurring once. The sample comprised blood, either unsorted or a sorted T cell fraction (not recorded which). The receptor set was obtained from a male donor with ankylosing spondylitis or in good health (not recorded which). Each CDR3 is given with its conserved first and last residue. Fields, in order: clone size, J gene, V gene, D gene, CDR3 protein, CDR3 DNA. D genes are given only for firm matches. The size entry is marked missing in some rows and otherwise reads once, few, many or a size class.

size: few
J: TRBJ1-5
V: TRBV5-6
D: -
CDR3: CASSLVGGPQHF
DNA: TGTGCCAGCAGCTTGGTGGGCGGACCCCAGCATTTT

size: -
J: TRBJ2-5
V: TRBV5-1
D: -
CDR3: CASSSWTVQETQYF
DNA: TGCGCCAGCAGCTCGTGGACAGTACAAGAGACCCAGTACTTC

size: -
J: TRBJ2-1
V: TRBV5-1
D: TRBD2
CDR3: CASSPSGGLADNEQFF
DNA: TGCGCCAGCAGCCCGTCGGGAGGACTAGCGGACAATGAGCAGTTCTTC

size: many
J: TRBJ2-7
V: TRBV5-1
D: TRBD2
CDR3: CASSLSSGGYEQYF
DNA: TGCGCCAGCAGCTTGTCTAGCGGGGGATACGAGCAGTACTTC

size: many
J: TRBJ2-6
V: TRBV7-3
D: -
CDR3: CASSLYVSGANVLTF
DNA: TGTGCCAGCAGCTTATATGTCTCTGGGGCCAACGTCCTGACTTTC

size: many
J: TRBJ1-1
V: TRBV12-3/TRBV12-4
D: -
CDR3: CASSFSEAFF
DNA: TGTGCCAGCAGTTTTTCTGAAGCTTTCTTT

size: -
J: TRBJ2-7
V: TRBV6-6
D: -
CDR3: CASSYSRGEQYF
DNA: TGTGCCAGCAGTTACTCGAGGGGTGAGCAGTACTTC

size: few
J: TRBJ2-2
V: TRBV5-1
D: TRBD1
CDR3: CASRTGGQIDTGELFF
DNA: TGCGCCAGCAGGACAGGGGGCCAGATAGACACCGGGGAGCTGTTTTTT

size: many
J: TRBJ1-5
V: TRBV12-3/TRBV12-4
D: -
CDR3: CASSGGGNQPQHF
DNA: TGTGCCAGCAGTGGAGGGGGCAATCAGCCCCAGCATTTT

size: -
J: TRBJ1-4
V: TRBV7-2
D: -
CDR3: CASSGGRGEKLFF
DNA: TGTGCCAGCAGCGGTGGAAGGGGGGAAAAACTGTTTTTT

size: -
J: TRBJ2-7
V: TRBV7-2
D: TRBD1
CDR3: CATRLGTGAIYEQYF
DNA: TGTGCCACCCGACTCGGGACAGGGGCTATATACGAGCAGTACTTC

size: few
J: TRBJ2-5
V: TRBV20-1
D: TRBD2
CDR3: CSASGGLAGGQETQYF
DNA: TGCAGTGCTAGTGGAGGACTAGCGGGGGGGCAAGAGACCCAGTACTTC

size: many
J: TRBJ1-2
V: TRBV5-5
D: -
CDR3: CASSLAGIIDGYTF
DNA: TGTGCCAGCAGCTTGGCCGGGATTATCGATGGCTACACCTTC

size: few
J: TRBJ2-7
V: TRBV24-1
D: -
CDR3: CATSDGYEQYF
DNA: TGTGCCACCAGTGATGGGTACGAGCAGTACTTC

size: few
J: TRBJ1-5
V: TRBV20-1
D: -
CDR3: CSPGDISNQPQHF
DNA: TGCAGTCCAGGGGACATTAGCAATCAGCCCCAGCATTTT